The clone carrying this TCR beta chain was picked up a small number of times. Its antigen is undetermined. Expressed TCRB transcripts got sequenced, as all isolated RNA was reverse transcribed. About 3.7 million reads on average were seen across naive, central memory and regulatory T cell samples. Data came from immunoSEQ multiplex PCR; TCRdb stores just in-frame clones and leaves some out. The sample carries roughly 240,000 clones, 13% to 15% recorded once. Germline assignment: CDR1 SGHTA and CDR2 FQGNSA. This CDR3 contains 14 residues. V dropped 5 bases and J dropped 5 bases, with 13 bases sitting between them. These data come from a study of beta chain features in type 1 diabetes. Study-level results: The study found moderately but significantly shorter TCRB CDR3s in all four CD4+ subsets of Type 1 diabetes patients. Whether HLA type influences TCRB rearrangement remained unresolved here.

This clonotype originated in a woman aged 40 to 50 in good health. V is TRBV7-2 and J is TRBJ1-5; D possibly corresponds to TRBD1 (6 bases). Material: naive CD4+ T cells from blood. CDR3 loop: CASSTPDSYQPQHF. In DNA form, the CDR3 reads TGTGCCAGCAGCACCCCGGACAGTTATCAGCCCCAGCATTTT.